Described below is a single T cell receptor beta chain sequence and its context. Its target is not known. The source of the sample is a study of T cell repertoires and HLA-DP antigens. Regarding the study as a whole: No separate analysis of naive versus memory CD4+ cells was done.

The CDR3 sequence is 15 residues long. From germline, CDR1 is LGHNA and CDR2 YSLEER. Trimming took off 4 bases at V and 4 bases at J, with 11 bases between the two ends. Assay: immunoSEQ multiplex PCR; the TCRdb copy retains only in-frame clones and omits some. The sample includes roughly 120,000 clones, about 91% of them seen just once. This TCR was sampled from a woman between 18 and 29 years old in good health and CMV-seronegative. V is TRBV4-3 and J is TRBJ2-6, with no clear D. Sample: CD4+ T cells from PBMCs. The CDR3 region is CASSRKGEGANVLTF. Here the CDR3 DNA reads TGCGCCAGCAGCCGGAAGGGTGAGGGGGCCAACGTCCTGACTTTC.